This T cell receptor (beta chain) appears in the sequencing data of a study of blood T cell repertoires in COVID-19. As for the study in general: Some COVID-19 samples were acute and others convalescent; all came from the United States, Italy and Spain. Sources were T cells, B-cell-depleted T cells, or PBMCs; the material itself was cDNA or gDNA.

The CDR3 consists of 14 residues. Germline V gives CDR1 ENHRY, CDR2 SYGVKD. J was trimmed by 0 bases and V by 11 bases; bases with no gene match: 9. Source study methods: Reference gene primer amplification gave nucleated cell count estimates. The assay was immunoSEQ multiplex PCR, and TCRdb's table has in-frame clones only and misses some. V, J and clone size derive from that table, while D and trimming were established from the DNA sequence. The sample gives 140,000 to 150,000 clones, 87% of which show up once; about 5.7% is in the top ten. The rearrangement joins TRBV10-3 to TRBJ1-1; TRBD1 matches 7 bases. Sequenced material: peripheral blood. This clonotype was obtained from a man at least 80 years old with acute or convalescent COVID-19. CDR3 nucleotides: TGTGCCGCCAGACAGGGATACATGAACACTGAAGCTTTCTTT. This sequence encodes CAARQGYMNTEAFF.